The following is a T cell receptor (beta chain) sequence with its context. What it binds is unknown. The entry originates in a study of cytomegalovirus exposure and HLA in healthy donors. Findings and limits, study-wide: In a later analysis, parvovirus B19, influenza, CMV and Epstein-Barr virus appeared linked to several top co-occurrence clusters. As a later analysis showed, a missense DCLRE1C variant was linked to trimming of TCR beta V- and J-genes.

V lost 0 bases, J lost 1 base, and 10 bases lay in between. CDR3 length: 15 amino acids. In germline, CDR1 is SGHRS, CDR2 YFSETQ. Researchers ran the PCR with 60 Vbeta and 13 Jbeta primers. Method: immunoSEQ multiplex PCR; TCRdb's copy keeps in-frame clones and lacks some. This sample yields under 120,000 clones, of which roughly 70% are seen a single time; 11% belongs to the top ten. Each donor was nominally healthy when sampled (though unrecorded immune exposures were likely). The TCR was taken from a man aged 40-50 years in good health and CMV-seropositive. What was sequenced was PBMCs. The V call is TRBV5-1, the J call TRBJ1-1, with TRBD1 as a possible D gene (6 bases). CDR3 protein: CASSLEWTANTEAFF. In nucleotides, the CDR3 is TGCGCCAGCAGCTTGGAATGGACAGCGAACACTGAAGCTTTCTTT.